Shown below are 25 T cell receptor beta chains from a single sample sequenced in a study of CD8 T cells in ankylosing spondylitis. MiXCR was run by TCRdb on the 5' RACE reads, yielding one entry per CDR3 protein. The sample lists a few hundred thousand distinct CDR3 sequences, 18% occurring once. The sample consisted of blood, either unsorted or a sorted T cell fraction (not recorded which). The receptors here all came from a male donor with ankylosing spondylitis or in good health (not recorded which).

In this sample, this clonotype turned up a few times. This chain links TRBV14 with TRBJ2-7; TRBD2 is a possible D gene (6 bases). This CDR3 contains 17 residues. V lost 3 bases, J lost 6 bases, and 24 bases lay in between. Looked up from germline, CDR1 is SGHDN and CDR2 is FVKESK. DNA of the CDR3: TGTGCCAGCAGCCAGGTAGCTCTGGGGCGGGAAGGTTTCGAGCAGTACTTC. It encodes CASSQVALGREGFEQYF.

This CDR3 is CASSQVWTGDQPQHF. The CDR3 DNA is TGCGCCAGCAGCCAAGTATGGACAGGAGACCAGCCCCAGCATTTT. The V gene is TRBV4-1, the J gene TRBJ1-5; 7 bases line up with TRBD1. The CDR3 contains 15 residues. The V gene end was trimmed by 1 base and the J gene end by 7 bases; junction bases not matched to a gene: 7. From germline, CDR1 is MGHRA and CDR2 YSYEKL.

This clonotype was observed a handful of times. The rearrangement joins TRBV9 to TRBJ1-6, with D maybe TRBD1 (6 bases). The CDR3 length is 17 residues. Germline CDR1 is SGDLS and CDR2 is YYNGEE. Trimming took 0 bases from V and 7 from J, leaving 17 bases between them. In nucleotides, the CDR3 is TGTGCCAGCAGCGTAGAGCCAGGGGATCGGTACAATTCACCCCTCCACTTT. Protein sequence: CASSVEPGDRYNSPLHF.

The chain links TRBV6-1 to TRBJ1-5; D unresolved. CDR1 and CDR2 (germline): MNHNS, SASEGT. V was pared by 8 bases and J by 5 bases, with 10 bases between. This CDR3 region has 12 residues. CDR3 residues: CASQKWYQPQHF. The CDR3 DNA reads TGTGCCAGCCAGAAATGGTATCAGCCCCAGCATTTT.

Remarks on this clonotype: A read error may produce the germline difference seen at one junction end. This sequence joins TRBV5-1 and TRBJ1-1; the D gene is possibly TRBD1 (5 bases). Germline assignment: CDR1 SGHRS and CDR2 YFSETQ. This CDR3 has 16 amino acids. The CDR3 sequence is CASSLEGYTANTAAFF. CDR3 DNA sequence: TGCGCCAGCAGCTTGGAGGGGTACACAGCGAACACTGCAGCTTTCTTT.

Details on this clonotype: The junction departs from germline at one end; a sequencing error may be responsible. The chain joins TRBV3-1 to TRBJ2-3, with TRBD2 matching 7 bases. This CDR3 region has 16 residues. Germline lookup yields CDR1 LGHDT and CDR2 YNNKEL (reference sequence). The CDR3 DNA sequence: TGTGTCAGCAGCCCCCCGAAGGGAGGGGGCACAGATACGCAGTATTTT. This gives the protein CVSSPPKGGGTDTQYF.

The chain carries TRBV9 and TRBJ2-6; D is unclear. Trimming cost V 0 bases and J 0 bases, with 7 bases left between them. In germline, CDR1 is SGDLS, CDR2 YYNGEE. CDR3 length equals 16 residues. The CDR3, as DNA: TGTGCCAGCAGCGTAGGTCGACTCTCTGGGGCCAACGTCCTGACTTTC. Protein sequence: CASSVGRLSGANVLTF.

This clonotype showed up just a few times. The CDR3, as DNA: TGTGCCATCACAGACAGGGGGCAACGGGCTAATGAGCAGTTCTTC. Encoded protein: CAITDRGQRANEQFF. V gene TRBV10-3 combines with J gene TRBJ2-1; 10 bases align to TRBD1. The junction had 10 bases not matched to a gene; V was cut back by 7 bases and J by 7 bases. The CDR3 consists of 15 residues. CDR1 is ENHRY, CDR2 SYGVKD, per germline.

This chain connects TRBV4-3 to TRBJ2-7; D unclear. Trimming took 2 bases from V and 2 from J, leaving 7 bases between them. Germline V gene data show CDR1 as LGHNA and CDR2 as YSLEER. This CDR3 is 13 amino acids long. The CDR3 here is CASSQNIAYEQYF. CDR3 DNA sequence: TGCGCCAGCAGCCAAAACATAGCCTACGAGCAGTACTTC.

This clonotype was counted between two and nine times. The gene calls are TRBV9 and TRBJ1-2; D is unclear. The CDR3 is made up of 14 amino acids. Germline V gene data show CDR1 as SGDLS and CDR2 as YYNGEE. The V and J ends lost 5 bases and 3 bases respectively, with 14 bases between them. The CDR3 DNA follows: TGTGCCAGCAGGGGAGACACATCTGACTATGGCTACACCTTC. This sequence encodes CASRGDTSDYGYTF.

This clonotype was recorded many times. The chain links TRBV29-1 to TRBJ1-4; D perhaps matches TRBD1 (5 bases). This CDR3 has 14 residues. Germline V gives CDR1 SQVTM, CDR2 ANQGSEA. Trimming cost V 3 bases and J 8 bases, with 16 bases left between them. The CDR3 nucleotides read TGCAGCGTTGAGAGTGGGGGTTTAGACGAAAAACTGTTTTTT. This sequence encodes CSVESGGLDEKLFF.

The CDR3 sequence is CASSVKGTHDYGYTF. DNA for the CDR3: TGTGCCAGCAGCGTAAAGGGGACCCACGACTATGGCTACACCTTC. The chain links TRBV9 to TRBJ1-2; TRBD1 is a possible D gene (5 bases). This CDR3 is 15 amino acids long. Trimming pared 1 base from V and 3 bases from J, leaving 13 bases between. From germline, CDR1 is SGDLS and CDR2 YYNGEE.

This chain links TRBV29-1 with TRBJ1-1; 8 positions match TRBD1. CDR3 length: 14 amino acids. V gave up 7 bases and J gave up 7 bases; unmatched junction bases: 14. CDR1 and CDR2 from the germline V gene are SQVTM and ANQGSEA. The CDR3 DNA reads TGCAGCGCCATCGGAAAAGGGACAGGTTTTGAAGCTTTCTTT. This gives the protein CSAIGKGTGFEAFF.

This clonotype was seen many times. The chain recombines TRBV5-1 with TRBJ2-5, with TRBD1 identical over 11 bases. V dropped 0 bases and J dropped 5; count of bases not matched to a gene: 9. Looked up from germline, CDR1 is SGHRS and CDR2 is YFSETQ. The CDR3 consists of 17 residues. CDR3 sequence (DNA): TGCGCCAGCAGCTTGGAGGGACAGGGGGACTTAATGGAGACCCAGTACTTC. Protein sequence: CASSLEGQGDLMETQYF.

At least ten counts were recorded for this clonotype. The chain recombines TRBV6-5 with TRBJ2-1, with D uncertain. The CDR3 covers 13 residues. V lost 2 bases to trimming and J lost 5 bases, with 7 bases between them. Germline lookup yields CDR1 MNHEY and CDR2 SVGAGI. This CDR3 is CASSYQQNNEQFF. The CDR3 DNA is TGTGCCAGCAGTTACCAGCAGAACAATGAGCAGTTCTTC.

The CDR3 DNA reads TGTGCCAGTAGTCGACTAGTGACAGATACGCAGTATTTT. Residues: CASSRLVTDTQYF. The gene calls are TRBV19 and TRBJ2-3; D is perhaps TRBD2 (6 bases). The CDR3 is 13 residues long. V was cut by 5 bases and J by 3 bases, with 9 bases left in between. Germline-derived CDR1 and CDR2 are LNHDA and SQIVND (reference sequence).

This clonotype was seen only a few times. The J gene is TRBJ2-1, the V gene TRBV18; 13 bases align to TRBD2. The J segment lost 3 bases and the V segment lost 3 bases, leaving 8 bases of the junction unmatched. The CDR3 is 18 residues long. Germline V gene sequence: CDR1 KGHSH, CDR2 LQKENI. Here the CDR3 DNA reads TGTGCCAGCTCACCGCTAGGGACTAGCGGGATCATCTACAATGAGCAGTTCTTC. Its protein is CASSPLGTSGIIYNEQFF.

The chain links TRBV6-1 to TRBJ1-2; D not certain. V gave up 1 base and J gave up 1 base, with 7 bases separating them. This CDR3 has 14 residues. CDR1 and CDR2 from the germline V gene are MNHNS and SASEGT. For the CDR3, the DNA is TGTGCCAGCAGTGAAGTCAAGGATAACTATGGCTACACCTTC. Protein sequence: CASSEVKDNYGYTF.

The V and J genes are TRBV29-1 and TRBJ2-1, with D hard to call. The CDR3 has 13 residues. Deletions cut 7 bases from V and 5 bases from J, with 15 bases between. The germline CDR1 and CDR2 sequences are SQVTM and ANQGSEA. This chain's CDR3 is CSASTFPHNEQFF. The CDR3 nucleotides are TGCAGCGCAAGCACCTTCCCCCACAATGAGCAGTTCTTC.

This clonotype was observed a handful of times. This chain's CDR3 is CSVETGTGGGEQYF. CDR3 nucleotide sequence: TGCAGCGTCGAAACCGGGACAGGGGGCGGCGAGCAGTACTTC. This chain joins TRBV29-1 and TRBJ2-7, with 12 nucleotides matching TRBD1. There are 14 residues in the CDR3. V trimming: 6 bases; J trimming: 6 bases; junction bases outside the gene matches: 9. CDR1 and CDR2 (germline): SQVTM, ANQGSEA.

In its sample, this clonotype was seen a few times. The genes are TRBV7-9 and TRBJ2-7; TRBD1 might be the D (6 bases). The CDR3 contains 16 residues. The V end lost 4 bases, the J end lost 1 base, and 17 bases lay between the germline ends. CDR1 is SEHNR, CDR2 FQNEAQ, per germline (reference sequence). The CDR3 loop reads CASSYRNGQLSYEQYF. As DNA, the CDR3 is TGTGCCAGCAGCTACCGTAACGGACAGTTGTCCTACGAGCAGTACTTC. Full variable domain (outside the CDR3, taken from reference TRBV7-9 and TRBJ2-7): DTGVSQNPRHKITKRGQNVTFRCDPISEHNRLYWYRQTLGQGPEFLTYFQNEAQLEKSRLLSDRFSAERPKGSFSTLEIQRTEQGDSAMYLCASSYRNGQLSYEQYFGPGTRLTVT.

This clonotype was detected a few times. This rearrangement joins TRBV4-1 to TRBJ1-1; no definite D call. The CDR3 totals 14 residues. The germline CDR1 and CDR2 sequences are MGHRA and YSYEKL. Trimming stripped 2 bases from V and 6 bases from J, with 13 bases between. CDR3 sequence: CASSQFGRMAEAFF. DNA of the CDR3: TGCGCCAGCAGCCAATTCGGCCGGATGGCTGAAGCTTTCTTT.

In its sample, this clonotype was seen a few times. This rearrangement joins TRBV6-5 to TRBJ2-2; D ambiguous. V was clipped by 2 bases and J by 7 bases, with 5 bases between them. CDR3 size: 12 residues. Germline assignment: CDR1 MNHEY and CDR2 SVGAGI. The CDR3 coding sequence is TGTGCCAGCAGTTACGGTAGCGGGGAGCTGTTTTTT. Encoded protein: CASSYGSGELFF.

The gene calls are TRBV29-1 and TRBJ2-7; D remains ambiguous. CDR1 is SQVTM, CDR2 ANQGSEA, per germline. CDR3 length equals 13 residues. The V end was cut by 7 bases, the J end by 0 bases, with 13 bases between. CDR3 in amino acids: CSAIFWSSYEQYF. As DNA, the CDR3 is TGCAGCGCGATATTCTGGAGCTCCTACGAGCAGTACTTC.

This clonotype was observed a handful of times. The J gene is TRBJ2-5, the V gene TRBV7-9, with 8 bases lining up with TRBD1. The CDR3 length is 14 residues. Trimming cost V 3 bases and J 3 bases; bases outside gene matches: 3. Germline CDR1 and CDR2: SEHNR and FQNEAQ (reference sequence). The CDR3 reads CASSFTDREETQYF. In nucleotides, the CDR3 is TGTGCCAGCAGCTTTACGGACAGGGAAGAGACCCAGTACTTC.